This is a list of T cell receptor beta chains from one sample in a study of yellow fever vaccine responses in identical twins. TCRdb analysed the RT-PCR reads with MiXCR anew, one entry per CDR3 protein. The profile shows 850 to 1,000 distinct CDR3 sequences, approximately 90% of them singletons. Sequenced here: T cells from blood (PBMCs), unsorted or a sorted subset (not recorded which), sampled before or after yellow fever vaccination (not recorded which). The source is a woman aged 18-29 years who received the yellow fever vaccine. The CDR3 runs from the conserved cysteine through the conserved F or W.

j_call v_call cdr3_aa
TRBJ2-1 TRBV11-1 CASTEHWEQFF
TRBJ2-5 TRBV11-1 CASSPTDRPQETQYF
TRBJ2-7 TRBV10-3 CAIRARDVSYEQYF
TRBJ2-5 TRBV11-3 CASSLELAQETQYF
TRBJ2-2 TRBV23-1 CASSLVAIPNYRVWIGELFF
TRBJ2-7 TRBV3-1 CASSQGLALSSYEQYF
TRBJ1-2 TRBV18 CASSNDRDGYTF
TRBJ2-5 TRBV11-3 CASSLDSAAETQYF
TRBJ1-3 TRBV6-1 CASTSDSGNTIYF
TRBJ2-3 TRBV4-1 CASSQEGRDRGPDTQYF
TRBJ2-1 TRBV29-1 CSVTTTRLAGEHKSSYNEQFF
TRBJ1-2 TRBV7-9 CASSSTGQGAGGYTF
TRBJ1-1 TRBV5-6 CASSLLSGGLGTEAFF
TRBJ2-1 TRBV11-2 CASSLYEQFF
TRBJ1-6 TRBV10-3 CAISESGQGANSPLHF
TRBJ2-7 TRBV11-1 CASSGTEAYEQYF
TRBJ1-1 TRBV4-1 CASSQSRDRGSTEAFF
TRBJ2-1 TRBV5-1 CASSLAKLAFANEQFF
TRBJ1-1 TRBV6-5 CASSYSAGIMNTEAFF
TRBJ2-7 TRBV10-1 CASSEVWTDTYEQYF
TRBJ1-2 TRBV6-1 CASRGLKGYGYTF
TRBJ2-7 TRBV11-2 CASRGGTPYEQYF
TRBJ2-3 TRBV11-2 CASSPGTRQGDTQYF
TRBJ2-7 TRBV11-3 CASSLEVAGSYEQYF
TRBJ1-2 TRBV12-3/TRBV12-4 CASTLSGTLGLGYGYTF
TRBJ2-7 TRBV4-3 CASSQDPSGSIYEQYF
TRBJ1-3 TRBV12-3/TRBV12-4 CASKSSGNTIYF
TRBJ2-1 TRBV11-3 CASSLAQGSLYNEQFF
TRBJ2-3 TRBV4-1 CASSQVNLIITDTQYF
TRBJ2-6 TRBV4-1 CASSQAEGSGANVLTF
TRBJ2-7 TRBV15 CATSRGTGYPPYEQYF
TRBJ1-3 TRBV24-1 CATSDPGQGAGNTIYF
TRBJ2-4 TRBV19 CASRPRGASDIQYF
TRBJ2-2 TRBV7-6 CASSLVRYGELFF